A selection of T cell receptor beta chains follows, all from one sample in a study of tumor and adjacent non-tumor tissue in lung cancer. Each CDR3 protein is one row after TCRdb ran MiXCR on the multiplex PCR reads. The sample has some 74,000 distinct CDR3 sequences, approximately 72% seen once. The sequenced sample consisted of lung tumor tissue. These receptors came from a woman aged 40 to 55 with non-small cell lung cancer. The CDR3 runs from the conserved cysteine through the conserved F or W. D genes are given only for firm matches. Some rows have no size entry. The others give once, few or many, or a class for an expanded clone.

>-|-|TRBJ2-7|TRBV6-5
CASIYQGTSYREQYF
TGTGCCAGCATTTACCAGGGGACCTCATACCGGGAGCAGTACTTC
>TRBD2|-|TRBJ2-2|TRBV4-1
CASSQEGLGGDHAGELFF
TGCGCCAGCAGCCAAGAGGGACTAGGGGGAGATCATGCCGGGGAGCTGTTTTTT
>-|-|TRBJ2-1|TRBV29-1
CSVEPGFTHNELFF
TGCAGCGTCGAGCCCGGTTTTACCCACAATGAGCTGTTCTTC
>-|-|TRBJ2-5|TRBV6-2/TRBV6-3
CASARGIGLETQYF
TGTGCCAGTGCGAGGGGAATCGGCCTGGAGACCCAGTACTTC
>-|-|TRBJ2-7|TRBV6-5
CASRPLGSYKHYF
TGTGCCAGCAGACCACTGGGTTCGTACAAGCATTACTTC
>TRBD1|many|TRBJ2-1|TRBV20-1
CSAWDRGNEQLF
TGCAGTGCCTGGGACAGGGGGAATGAGCAGCTCTTC
>TRBD1|-|TRBJ2-7|TRBV5-1
CTSSLTGESYEQYF
TGCACCAGCAGCTTGACAGGGGAGTCCTACGAGCAGTACTTC
>-|medium-sized|TRBJ2-3|TRBV11-2
CASSSGTKPTDTQYF
TGTGCCAGCAGCTCTGGGACCAAACCAACAGATACGCAGTATTTT
>TRBD1|-|TRBJ1-1|TRBV6-1
CPSMRDRGMNTEAFF
TGTCCCAGCATGCGGGACAGGGGTATGAACACTGAAGCTTTCTTT
>TRBD1|-|TRBJ2-2|TRBV20-1
CGAPQQGANTGELFF
TGCGGTGCCCCACAACAGGGGGCGAACACCGGGGAGTTGTTTTTT
>-|-|TRBJ2-7|TRBV6-1
CATSEDEGGGSYEQYF
TGTGCCACCAGTGAAGACGAGGGGGGCGGTTCGTACGAGCAATACTTC
>TRBD2|-|TRBJ2-7|TRBV20-1
CSASFAGLSYVQYF
TGCAGTGCTAGTTTCGCGGGACTATCCTACGTGCAGTATTTC
>-|-|TRBJ2-3|TRBV14
CVSSLSPDTRYF
TGTGTCAGCAGCCTCTCCCCAGATACGCGGTATTTT
>-|-|TRBJ2-1|TRBV29-1
CSVPRRIPNEQFF
TGCAGCGTTCCGAGACGAATCCCAAATGAACAGTTCTTC
>-|many|TRBJ1-2|TRBV19
CASSIFDIGGDGYTF
TGTGCCAGTAGTATATTTGATATCGGGGGCGATGGCTACACCTTC
>-|-|TRBJ1-5|TRBV29-1
CSVESGDNQPQHF
TGCAGCGTTGAGTCAGGGGACAATCAGCCCCAGCATTTT
>-|-|TRBJ2-5|TRBV6-1
CGSSEALSVQETQYF
TGTGGCAGCAGTGAAGCGCTTTCAGTACAGGAGACCCAGTACTTC
>-|-|TRBJ2-1|TRBV11-1
CASSPGLGSYNGQLF
TGTGCCAGCAGCCCGGGACTGGGGTCCTACAATGGGCAGTTGTTC
>-|-|TRBJ1-1|TRBV7-9
CASRLPSTGGLNTEAFF
TGTGCCAGCAGGTTACCGTCCACAGGAGGATTGAACACTGAAGCTTTCTTT
>-|-|TRBJ2-3|TRBV4-1
CASSPGLPNNQPQYF
TGCGCCAGCAGTCCCGGACTCCCGAACAATCAGCCCCAGTATTTT
>-|-|TRBJ1-6|TRBV6-1
CASSGYKGNSLLRF
TGTGCCAGCAGTGGATACAAGGGGAATTCACTCCTCCGCTTT
>TRBD2|-|TRBJ2-2|TRBV4-1
CASSHTWTSGFRELFF
TGCGCCAGCAGCCATACCTGGACTAGCGGTTTTCGGGAGCTGTTTTTT
>TRBD2|-|TRBJ2-2|TRBV29-1
CSAGPIAGDSSGKLFF
TGCAGCGCCGGACCTATCGCGGGAGATTCGAGCGGGAAGCTGTTTTTT
>-|-|TRBJ2-3|TRBV6-1
CASMGAGAEPGLNTQYF
TGTGCCAGCATGGGTGCGGGGGCCGAACCCGGGCTGAATACGCAGTACTTT
>TRBD1|-|TRBJ2-5|TRBV5-1
CASSSGQGGGQETQYF
TGCGCCAGCAGCTCCGGACAGGGGGGAGGGCAAGAGACCCAGTACTTC
>TRBD1|few|TRBJ1-2|TRBV12-3/TRBV12-4
CASTNRGRGDGFTF
TGTGCGAGCACCAACAGGGGGCGCGGTGATGGCTTCACCTTC
>TRBD1|many|TRBJ1-2|TRBV7-8
CASSLATGTFGYTF
TGTGCCAGCAGCTTAGCGACAGGGACCTTTGGCTACACCTTC
>-|-|TRBJ2-2|TRBV10-2
CASSLIEAAGISGELFF
TGCGCTAGCAGCCTAATAGAAGCAGCGGGTATATCCGGGGAGCTGTTTTTT
>TRBD1|-|TRBJ2-6|TRBV29-1
CSVSTGGSGTNVLTF
TGCAGCGTTTCGACAGGGGGCTCTGGGACCAACGTCTTGACATTC
>-|many|TRBJ2-7|TRBV20-1
CSARENNYEQYF
TGCAGTGCTAGAGAAAATAACTACGAGCAGTACTTC
>TRBD2|few|TRBJ2-2|TRBV4-3
CASSQGPAGNTGELFF
TGTGCCAGCAGCCAAGGCCCAGCGGGAAACACCGGGGAGCTGTTTTTT
>-|-|TRBJ2-6|TRBV11-1
CASSLGSVEVNVLTF
TGTGCCAGTAGCCTAGGGTCCGTTGAGGTCAACGTCCTGACTTTC
>-|many|TRBJ2-1|TRBV7-9
CASSSIFVTERDEQFF
TGTGCCAGCAGCTCTATTTTTGTGACAGAGCGCGATGAGCAGTTCTTC
>-|-|TRBJ1-4|TRBV14
CASRSTLAVKNEKLFF
TGTGCCAGCAGATCGACGTTGGCGGTCAAAAATGAAAAACTGTTTTTT
>TRBD1|-|TRBJ2-5|TRBV29-1
CNANRGFQETQYF
TGCAACGCTAACAGGGGTTTCCAAGAGACCCAGTACTTC
>TRBD2|-|TRBJ2-3|TRBV9
CASSRPGLAGLSGADTQYF
TGTGCCAGCTCTCGGCCGGGACTAGCGGGACTGAGTGGCGCAGATACGCAGTATTTT
>TRBD2|-|TRBJ2-2|TRBV5-1
CASSLEGAGGNTGELFF
TGCGCCAGCAGCTTGGAGGGAGCGGGAGGCAACACCGGGGAGCTGTTTTTT
>-|-|TRBJ1-2|TRBV6-6
CASSPRDGVTDGYTF
TGTGCCAGCAGCCCTAGGGACGGGGTTACCGATGGCTACACCTTC
>TRBD2|once|TRBJ2-3|TRBV4-2
CASSQVLTSGGADGTDTQYF
TGTGCCAGCAGCCAAGTTCTGACTAGCGGGGGGGCGGACGGCACAGATACACAGTATTTT
>-|-|TRBJ2-7|TRBV6-5
CGSGWTYEQYF
TGCGGATCCGGATGGACCTACGAGCAGTACTTC
>-|-|TRBJ2-7|TRBV11-2
CACSVRDGEQAVF
TGTGCCTGCAGCGTCCGGGACGGGGAACAGGCGGTTTTC
>-|-|TRBJ2-2|TRBV7-8
CASSPNRNTGELFF
TGTGCCAGTAGTCCGAATCGGAACACCGGGGAGCTGTTTTTT
>TRBD2|many|TRBJ2-5|TRBV5-1
CASSFSGGATATQYF
TGCGCCAGCAGCTTTAGCGGGGGGGCCACGGCGACCCAGTACTTC
>-|-|TRBJ2-3|TRBV20-1
CNAPGAADTQYF
TGCAATGCCCCGGGAGCAGCAGATACACAGTATTTT
>-|medium-sized|TRBJ1-6|TRBV6-9
CASSYSKISPLHF
TGTGCCAGCAGTTATTCAAAAATATCACCCCTCCACTTT
>-|-|TRBJ2-2|TRBV11-2
CASSPLTGTGKLFF
TGTGCTAGCAGTCCATTGACGGGCACCGGGAAGCTGTTTTTT
>TRBD1|once|TRBJ2-2|TRBV24-1
CATSEDRPTGELSF
TGTGCCACCAGTGAGGACAGGCCCACCGGGGAGCTGTCTTTT
>TRBD2|-|TRBJ2-1|TRBV4-1
CVNRGLAASSYNGQFF
TGCGTCAACAGGGGACTAGCGGCAAGCTCCTACAATGGGCAGTTCTTC